One sample yielded the 30 T cell receptor beta chains listed below, sequenced in a study of cytomegalovirus exposure and HLA in healthy donors. Primers for the PCR totalled 60 Vbeta and 13 Jbeta. Profiled with immunoSEQ multiplex PCR; TCRdb holds only in-frame clones, not every one. The data show 150,000 to 200,000 clones, with approximately 65% seen just once and 2.5% to 3.5% held by the top ten. The specimen sequenced was PBMCs. The source of these receptors is a man aged 35-49 years in good health and CMV-seronegative.

There are a few counts of this clone. J is TRBJ1-6 and V is TRBV5-1; a possible D gene is TRBD1 (5 bases). The CDR3 extends over 13 amino acids. CDR1 SGHRS and CDR2 YFSETQ come from the germline V gene. V shed 0 bases and J shed 12 bases, with 10 bases lying between them. The CDR3 loop reads CASSLAGQEPLHF. In DNA, the CDR3 is TGCGCCAGCAGCTTGGCAGGGCAAGAACCCCTCCACTTT.

The V and J genes are TRBV15 and TRBJ1-1; unclear D gene. The CDR3 is 13 amino acids. Deletions cut 5 bases from V and 4 bases from J, with 11 bases between. The germline V gene encodes CDR1 LNHNV and CDR2 YYDKDF (reference sequence). The CDR3 bases are TGTGCCACCAGCGGGCCCACGATCACTGAAGCTTTCTTT. Amino acids: CATSGPTITEAFF. The entire variable domain, with the rest obtained from reference TRBV15 and TRBJ1-1, is as follows: DAMVIQNPRYQVTQFGKPVTLSCSQTLNHNVMYWYQQKSSQAPKLLFHYYDKDFNNEADTPDNFQSRRPNTSFCFLDIRSPGLGDTAMYLCATSGPTITEAFFGQGTRLTVV.

The V call is TRBV5-4, the J call TRBJ1-4; 11 bases map to TRBD1. The V segment lost 4 bases and the J segment 7 bases; nucleotides outside the gene matches: 6. This CDR3 is built from 15 residues. Germline V gene lookup returns CDR1 SGHNT and CDR2 YYREEE (reference sequence). CDR3 in DNA: TGTGCCAGCAGCGATGCCGGGACAGGGGGTGAAAAACTGTTTTTT. Encoded protein: CASSDAGTGGEKLFF.

The V and J genes are TRBV7-9 and TRBJ1-6; 8 bases agree with TRBD1. The germline CDR1 and CDR2 sequences are SEHNR and FQNEAQ (reference sequence). Germline trimming cut 6 bases from V and 9 bases from J; bases unmatched to any gene: 7. This CDR3 is built from 14 residues. The CDR3 DNA is TGTGCCAGCAGTCCACAGGGGGATCGTTCACCCCTCCACTTT. Translation: CASSPQGDRSPLHF.

The chain has TRBV28 and TRBJ1-1; 7 nucleotides match TRBD1. CDR3 size: 15 residues. V lost 4 bases and J lost 7; bases outside the gene matches: 12. Germline V gene lookup returns CDR1 MDHEN and CDR2 SYDVKM. The CDR3: CASSYDRDSTIEAFF. The CDR3 region has the DNA TGTGCCAGCAGTTACGACCGGGACAGTACTATTGAAGCTTTCTTT.

The chain uses TRBV4-1 and TRBJ2-3, with no clear D. Germline V CDR1 and CDR2: MGHRA, YSYEKL. There are 12 residues in the CDR3. V lost 1 base and J 6 bases, leaving 5 bases between the germline ends. The CDR3 DNA follows: TGCGCCAGCAGCCAAGCACAGGATACGCAGTATTTT. This encodes CASSQAQDTQYF.

The rearrangement links TRBV27 to TRBJ2-7, with D maybe TRBD2 (5 bases). The V end lost 6 bases, the J end lost 10 bases, and 19 bases lay between the germline ends. CDR1 is MNHEY and CDR2 is SMNVEV in the germline V gene (reference sequence). This CDR3 is 13 amino acids long. The CDR3 loop reads CASRLEPKGSQYF. CDR3 nucleotides: TGTGCCAGCAGACTCGAACCAAAAGGGAGTCAGTACTTC.

The rearrangement joins TRBV5-1 to TRBJ2-5, with a tentative D call TRBD2 (6 bases). The CDR3 consists of 16 residues. Trimming took 5 bases from V and 2 from J, leaving 19 bases between them. Germline V gene sequence: CDR1 SGHRS, CDR2 YFSETQ. CDR3 in DNA: TGCGCCAGCAGTCAACTCCGGGACTTTCAACAAGAGACCCAGTACTTC. Protein: CASSQLRDFQQETQYF.

The genes are TRBV5-8 and TRBJ2-7; possible D gene TRBD1, 6 bases. Trimming stripped 2 bases from V and 2 bases from J, with 11 bases between. The CDR3 loop spans 14 amino acids. Germline V gene lookup returns CDR1 SGHTS and CDR2 YDEGEE. Written as DNA, the CDR3 is TGTGCCAGCAGCTTTTCGGACAGCCCCTACGAGCAGTACTTC. This gives the protein CASSFSDSPYEQYF.

The chain has TRBV9 and TRBJ2-3; TRBD2 is a possible D gene (6 bases). The V end was cut by 2 bases, the J end by 4 bases, with 11 bases between. The CDR3 is 14 residues long. Germline V lookup: CDR1 SGDLS, CDR2 YYNGEE. As DNA, the CDR3 is TGTGCCAGCAGCGTCCGGGAGTGGGCAGATACGCAGTATTTT. Amino acids: CASSVREWADTQYF.

The table lists this clone with a few counts. This rearrangement joins TRBV7-2 to TRBJ1-2; a weak D match, TRBD1 (5 bases). Germline loops: CDR1 SGHTA, CDR2 FQGNSA. This CDR3 has 14 residues. The V end lost 1 base, the J end lost 8 bases, and 14 bases lay between the germline ends. The DNA for the CDR3 is TGTGCCAGCAGCTTAGACGGCAGGGAAAGCGGCTACACCTTC. Translating gives CASSLDGRESGYTF.

This clone came up a few times. The chain combines TRBV6-6 with TRBJ2-7, with 7 nucleotides matching TRBD2. This CDR3 region has 15 residues. V dropped 4 bases and J dropped 3; count of bases not matched to a gene: 9. CDR1 is MNHNY, CDR2 SVGAGI, per germline (reference sequence). This chain's CDR3 is CASSFGSGGGYEQYF. The CDR3 bases are TGTGCCAGCAGTTTTGGTTCTGGCGGGGGCTACGAGCAGTACTTC.

The chain uses TRBV6-1 and TRBJ2-7; perhaps TRBD2 as D (5 bases). The CDR3 has 15 residues. Germline V gives CDR1 MNHNS, CDR2 SASEGT. V was cut by 3 bases and J by 3 bases, with 15 bases left in between. The CDR3: CASSDRTGKDYEQYF. DNA for the CDR3: TGTGCCAGCAGTGATAGGACGGGGAAAGACTACGAGCAGTACTTC.

The CDR3 DNA reads TGTGCCAGCAGCTTAGAACAGGCTAATTCTGGGGCCAACGTCCTGACTTTC. Translated: CASSLEQANSGANVLTF. The chain combines TRBV7-3 with TRBJ2-6; D perhaps matches TRBD1 (5 bases). Germline V gives CDR1 SGHTA, CDR2 FQGTGA. The germline V and J ends were trimmed by 2 bases and 1 base, with 12 bases remaining between them. This CDR3 has 17 amino acids.

V is TRBV11-2 and J is TRBJ1-4; 9 nucleotides line up with TRBD1. The CDR3 is 18 amino acids. V shed 5 bases and J 1 base; nucleotides not matched to a gene: 11. CDR1 is SGHAT, CDR2 FQNNGV, per germline. The CDR3 is CASSIDRGSLRTNEKLFF. The CDR3 DNA reads as TGTGCCAGCAGCATCGACAGGGGGTCCCTACGAACTAATGAAAAACTGTTTTTT.

This clone has only a few counts. The chain employs TRBV2 and TRBJ2-4; 8 bases fit TRBD1. CDR3 length: 13 residues. The V gene's germline CDR1 is SNHLY and CDR2 FYNNEI. Trimming took 6 bases from V and 7 from J; bases not matched to a gene: 5. The CDR3 loop reads CASRDRDRNIQYF. The CDR3, as DNA: TGTGCCAGCAGGGACCGGGACAGGAACATTCAGTACTTC.

This sequence joins TRBV15 and TRBJ2-1; 11 nucleotides align to TRBD2. After removal of 3 bases from V and 8 bases from J, the junction contained 9 bases not matched to a gene. Germline-derived CDR1 and CDR2 are LNHNV and YYDKDF (reference sequence). This CDR3 is 16 amino acids long. CDR3 in DNA: TGTGCCACCAGCAGGGCTCTAGCGGGAGGTGAGGATGAGCAGTTCTTC. Protein sequence: CATSRALAGGEDEQFF.

The chain has TRBV28 and TRBJ1-5; the match to TRBD1 covers 9 bases. Germline CDR1 reads MDHEN; CDR2 reads SYDVKM. This CDR3 spans 15 amino acids. V lost 2 bases to trimming and J lost 6 bases; unmatched junction nucleotides: 5. The CDR3 spells CASSLQRTGAQPQHF. CDR3 nucleotides: TGTGCCAGCAGTTTACAACGGACAGGGGCTCAGCCCCAGCATTTT.

V usage is TRBV30 and J usage is TRBJ2-3, with D unclear. Looked up from germline, CDR1 is GTSNPN and CDR2 is SVGIG (reference sequence). This CDR3 spans 13 amino acids. V dropped 2 bases and J dropped 2 bases, with 8 bases sitting between them. CDR3 amino acids: CAWSRAITDTQYF. CDR3 nucleotide sequence: TGTGCCTGGAGTAGAGCGATCACAGATACGCAGTATTTT.

The DNA for the CDR3 is TGTGCCTGGAGTGTATATCGGGGCGAGCAGTACTTC. This gives the protein CAWSVYRGEQYF. The V call is TRBV30, the J call TRBJ2-7; D is perhaps TRBD2 (5 bases). Trimming took 0 bases from V and 6 from J, leaving 9 bases between them. This CDR3 has 12 amino acids. Germline V CDR1 and CDR2: GTSNPN, SVGIG (reference sequence).

This sequence joins TRBV19 and TRBJ1-6; 7 bases fit TRBD1. Germline V lookup: CDR1 LNHDA, CDR2 SQIVND (reference sequence). The CDR3 is made up of 15 amino acids. J gave up 2 bases and V 4 bases, and 2 bases lay outside the gene matches. CDR3 nucleotides: TGTGCCAGTAGTACCCAGGGGGCCTATAATTCACCCCTCCACTTT. It translates to CASSTQGAYNSPLHF.

As to this clone: At one end the junction does not follow the germline gene, possibly because of a read error. J is TRBJ2-7 and V is TRBV7-9, with TRBD1 matching over 7 bases. Per the germline V gene, CDR1 is SEHNR and CDR2 is FQNEAQ (reference sequence). The CDR3 is 15 residues long. The CDR3 sequence: CSSSLLGTVSYEQYF. The CDR3 region has the DNA TGTTCCAGCAGCTTGCTCGGGACAGTATCCTACGAGCAGTACTTC.

The V call is TRBV2, the J call TRBJ2-2; 10 nucleotides align to TRBD2. V was pared by 5 bases and J by 8 bases, with 11 bases of the junction left unmatched. The CDR3 sequence is 16 residues long. Germline V lookup: CDR1 SNHLY, CDR2 FYNNEI. CDR3 in DNA: TGTGCCAGCAGTTTGTCAAGCGGGGGGGCATCTGGGGAGCTGTTTTTT. It encodes CASSLSSGGASGELFF.

This rearrangement joins TRBV19 to TRBJ1-4, with a tentative D call TRBD1 (5 bases). V gave up 11 bases and J gave up 4 bases, with 17 bases separating them. The germline gives CDR1 LNHDA, CDR2 SQIVND (reference sequence). This CDR3 comprises 14 residues. CDR3 coding DNA: TGTGCCTGCCAGATGGGGGGAAATAATGAAAAACTGTTTTTT. Protein sequence: CACQMGGNNEKLFF. The full variable domain, its missing parts supplied by reference TRBV19 and TRBJ1-4, is DGGITQSPKYLFRKEGQNVTLSCEQNLNHDAMYWYRQDPGQGLRLIYYSQIVNDFQKGDIAEGYSVSREKKESFPLTVTSAQKNPTAFYLCACQMGGNNEKLFFGSGTQLSVL.

J is TRBJ1-2 and V is TRBV29-1, with D perhaps matching TRBD1 (5 bases). V lost 5 bases, J lost 8 bases, and 21 bases lay in between. Germline V gene lookup returns CDR1 SQVTM and CDR2 ANQGSEA. The CDR3 spans 14 residues. The CDR3 nucleotides read TGCAGCGTTCATAGGGACGGGACTGTAGGAGGCTACACCTTC. Translating it yields CSVHRDGTVGGYTF.

This clone was seen only a few times. The chain has TRBV7-8 and TRBJ2-7, with 7 bases fitting TRBD1. Per germline, CDR1 SGHVS and CDR2 FQNEAQ. This CDR3 is 15 amino acids long. Trimming at V came to 5 bases and at J to 7 bases, leaving 14 bases not matched to a gene. CDR3 sequence (DNA): TGTGCCAGCAGCGTGCAGACAGGGCGTGGGAGTGAGCAGTACTTC. Encoded protein: CASSVQTGRGSEQYF.

The V gene is TRBV11-2, the J gene TRBJ1-2, with unresolved D. The CDR3 spans 13 residues. Trimming took off 4 bases at V and 4 bases at J, with 10 bases between the two ends. Germline V CDR1 and CDR2: SGHAT, FQNNGV. This CDR3 is CASSSSGSYGYTF. CDR3 bases: TGTGCCAGCAGCTCCTCGGGAAGCTATGGCTACACCTTC.

V usage is TRBV7-9 and J usage is TRBJ2-1, with 7 bases fitting TRBD2. V was pared by 5 bases and J by 6 bases, with 13 bases of the junction left unmatched. CDR1 and CDR2 from the germline V gene are SEHNR and FQNEAQ (reference sequence). CDR3 length: 16 amino acids. Written as DNA, the CDR3 is TGTGCCAGCAGCCCATGGGGAGGGGAGTGGTCCAATGAGCAGTTCTTC. Amino acid sequence: CASSPWGGEWSNEQFF.

This chain connects TRBV2 to TRBJ2-7; D is undetermined. Germline-derived CDR1 and CDR2 are SNHLY and FYNNEI. The length of the CDR3 is 11 residues. V dropped 4 bases and J dropped 1 base, with 2 bases sitting between them. CDR3 sequence (DNA): TGTGCCAGCAGTGCTTCCTACGAGCAGTACTTC. It encodes CASSASYEQYF.

This chain links TRBV5-1 with TRBJ2-5; 7 nucleotides agree with TRBD2. Germline values: CDR1 SGHRS, CDR2 YFSETQ. This CDR3 comprises 13 residues. V dropped 5 bases and J dropped 5; count of bases not matched to a gene: 6. The CDR3 nucleotides are TGCGCCAGCAGAGAGCAGGGAGGGGAGACCCAGTACTTC. Residues: CASREQGGETQYF. Full variable domain (missing parts from reference TRBV5-1 and TRBJ2-5): KAGVTQTPRYLIKTRGQQVTLSCSPISGHRSVSWYQQTPGQGLQFLFEYFSETQRNKGNFPGRFSGRQFSNSRSEMNVSTLELGDSALYLCASREQGGETQYFGPGTRLLVL.